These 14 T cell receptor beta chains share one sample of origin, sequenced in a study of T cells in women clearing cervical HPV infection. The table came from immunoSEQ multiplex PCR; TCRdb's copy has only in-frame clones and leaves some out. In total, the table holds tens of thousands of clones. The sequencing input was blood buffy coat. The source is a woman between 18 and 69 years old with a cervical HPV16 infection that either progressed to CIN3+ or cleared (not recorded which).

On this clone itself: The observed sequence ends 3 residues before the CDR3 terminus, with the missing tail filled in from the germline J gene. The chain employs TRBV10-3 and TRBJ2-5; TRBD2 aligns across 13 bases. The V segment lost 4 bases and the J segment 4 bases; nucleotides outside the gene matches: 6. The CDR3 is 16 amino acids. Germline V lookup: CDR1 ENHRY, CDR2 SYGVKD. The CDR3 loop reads CAISAGTSGNPETQYF. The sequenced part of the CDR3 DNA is TGTGCCATCAGTGCAGGGACTAGCGGGAACCCAGAGACC.

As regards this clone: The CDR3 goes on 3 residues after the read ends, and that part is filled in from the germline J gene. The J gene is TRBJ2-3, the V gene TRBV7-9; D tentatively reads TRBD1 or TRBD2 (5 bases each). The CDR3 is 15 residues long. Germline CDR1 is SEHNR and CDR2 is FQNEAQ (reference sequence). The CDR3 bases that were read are TGTGCCAGCAGCTTAGACAGGAGGCTTGGAAAGACG. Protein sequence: CASSLDRRLGKT. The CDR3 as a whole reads CASSLDRRLGKTQYF.

The CDR3 sequence is CASSKDSYEQYF. CDR3 DNA, as far as it was read: TGCGCCAGCAGCAAGGACAGTTACGAG. The V call is TRBV10-2, the J call TRBJ2-7, with a possible D match to TRBD1 (6 bases). Read sequence stops 3 residues before the CDR3 end, and the germline J gene provides the missing end. CDR1 is WSHSY and CDR2 is SAAADI in the germline V gene. This CDR3 contains 12 residues. Trimming left V 6 bases short and J 4 bases short, with 10 bases between.

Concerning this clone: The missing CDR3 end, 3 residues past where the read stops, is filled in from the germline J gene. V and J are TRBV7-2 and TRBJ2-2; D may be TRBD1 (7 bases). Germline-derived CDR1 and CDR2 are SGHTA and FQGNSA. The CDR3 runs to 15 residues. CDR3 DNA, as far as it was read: TGTGCCAGCAGCTTACCGGGCAGGGGGGTTGAAAAG. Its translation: CASSLPGRGVEK. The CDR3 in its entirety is CASSLPGRGVEKLFF.

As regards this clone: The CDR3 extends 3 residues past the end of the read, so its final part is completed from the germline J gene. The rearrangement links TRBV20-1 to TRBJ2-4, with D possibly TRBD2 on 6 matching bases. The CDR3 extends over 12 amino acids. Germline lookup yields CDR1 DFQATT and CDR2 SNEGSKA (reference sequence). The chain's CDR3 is CSARLGGLGQYF. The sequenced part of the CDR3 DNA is TGCAGTGCCCGACTGGGAGGACTTGGT.

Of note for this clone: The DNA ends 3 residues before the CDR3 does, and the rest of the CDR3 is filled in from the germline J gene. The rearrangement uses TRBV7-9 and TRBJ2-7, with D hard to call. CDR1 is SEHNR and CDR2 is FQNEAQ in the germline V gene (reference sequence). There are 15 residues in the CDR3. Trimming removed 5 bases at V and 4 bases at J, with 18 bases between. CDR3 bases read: TGTGCCAGCAGCCTCACCTCTGGGCCGTTTTACGAG. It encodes CASSLTSGPFYE. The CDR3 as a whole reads CASSLTSGPFYEQYF.

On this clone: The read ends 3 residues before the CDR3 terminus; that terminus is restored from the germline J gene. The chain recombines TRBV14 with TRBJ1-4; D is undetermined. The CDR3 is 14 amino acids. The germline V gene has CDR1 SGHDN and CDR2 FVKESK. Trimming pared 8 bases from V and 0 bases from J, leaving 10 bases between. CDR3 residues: CASSRLSTNEKLFF. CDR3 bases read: TGTGCCAGCTCACGACTCTCAACTAATGAAAAA.

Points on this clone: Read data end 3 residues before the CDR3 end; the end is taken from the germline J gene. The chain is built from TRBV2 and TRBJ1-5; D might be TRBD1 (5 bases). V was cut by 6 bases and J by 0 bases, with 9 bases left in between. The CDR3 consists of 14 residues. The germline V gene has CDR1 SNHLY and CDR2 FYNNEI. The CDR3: CASSQGDSNQPQHF. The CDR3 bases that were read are TGTGCCAGCAGCCAGGGTGATAGCAATCAGCCC. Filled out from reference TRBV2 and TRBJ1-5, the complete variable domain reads EPEVTQTPSHQVTQMGQEVILRCVPISNHLYFYWYRQILGQKVEFLVSFYNNEISEKSEIFDDQFSVERPDGSNFTLKIRSTKLEDSAMYFCASSQGDSNQPQHFGDGTRLSIL.

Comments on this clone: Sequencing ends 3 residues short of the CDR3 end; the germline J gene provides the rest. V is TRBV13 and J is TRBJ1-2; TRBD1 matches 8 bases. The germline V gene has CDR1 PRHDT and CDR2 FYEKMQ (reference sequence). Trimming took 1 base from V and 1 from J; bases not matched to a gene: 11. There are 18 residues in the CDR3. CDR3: CASSLVVGPGGFNYGYTF. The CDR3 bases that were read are TGTGCCAGCAGCTTAGTAGTAGGGCCAGGGGGCTTTAACTATGGC.

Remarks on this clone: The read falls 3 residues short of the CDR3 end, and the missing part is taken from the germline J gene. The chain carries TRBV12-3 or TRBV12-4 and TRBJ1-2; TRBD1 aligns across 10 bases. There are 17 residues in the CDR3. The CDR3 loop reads CASSFSGTGARLRGYTF. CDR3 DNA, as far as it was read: TGTGCCAGCAGTTTCTCCGGGACAGGGGCCCGGCTGCGAGGC.

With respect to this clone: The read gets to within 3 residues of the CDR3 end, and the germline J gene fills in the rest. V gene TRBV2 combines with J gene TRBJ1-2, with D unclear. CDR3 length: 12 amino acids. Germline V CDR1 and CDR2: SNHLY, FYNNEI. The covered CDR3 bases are TGTGCCAGCATCGGAGACTCCTACGAC. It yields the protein CASIGDSYD. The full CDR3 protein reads CASIGDSYDYTF. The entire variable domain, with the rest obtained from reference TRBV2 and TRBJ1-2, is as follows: EPEVTQTPSHQVTQMGQEVILRCVPISNHLYFYWYRQILGQKVEFLVSFYNNEISEKSEIFDDQFSVERPDGSNFTLKIRSTKLEDSAMYFCASIGDSYDYTFGSGTRLTVV.

The part of the CDR3 DNA that was read is TGCAGTGCTAGTCCCCAGCGGGAGTCATCCTACGAG. Amino acid sequence: CSASPQRESSYE. The entire CDR3 protein is CSASPQRESSYEQYF. The gene calls are TRBV20-1 and TRBJ2-7; 8 bases match TRBD2. The DNA ends 3 residues before the CDR3 does, and the rest of the CDR3 is filled in from the germline J gene. The CDR3 covers 15 residues. The germline V gene encodes CDR1 DFQATT and CDR2 SNEGSKA (reference sequence). The ends lost 3 bases at V and 1 base at J; junction bases unmatched: 8.

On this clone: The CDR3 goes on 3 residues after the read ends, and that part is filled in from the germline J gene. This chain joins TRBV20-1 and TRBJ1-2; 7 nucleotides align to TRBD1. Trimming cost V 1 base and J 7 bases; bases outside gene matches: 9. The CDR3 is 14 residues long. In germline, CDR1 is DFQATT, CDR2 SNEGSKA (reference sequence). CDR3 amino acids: CSARVSSGGGGYTF. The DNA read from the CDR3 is TGCAGTGCTAGAGTTAGTTCAGGGGGAGGTGGC.

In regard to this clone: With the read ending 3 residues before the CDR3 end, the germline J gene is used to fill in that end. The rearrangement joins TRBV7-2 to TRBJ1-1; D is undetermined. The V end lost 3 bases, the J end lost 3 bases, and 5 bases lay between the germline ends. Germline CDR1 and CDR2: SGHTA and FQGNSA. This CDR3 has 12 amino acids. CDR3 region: CASSFLYTEAFF. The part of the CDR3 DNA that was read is TGTGCCAGCAGCTTCCTCTACACTGAA.